The T cell receptor beta chain described here comes from a study of cytomegalovirus exposure and HLA in healthy donors. The V and J ends lost 8 bases and 5 bases respectively, with 10 bases between them. Germline lookup yields CDR1 MDHEN and CDR2 SYDVKM. This CDR3 has 12 residues. In the PCR, 60 Vbeta and 13 Jbeta primers were used. Profiling relied on immunoSEQ multiplex PCR, and the TCRdb table lists in-frame clones only, not all of them. The sample contains roughly 100,000 clones, approximately 80% of which appear only once. The sample comprised PBMCs. The rearrangement joins TRBV28 to TRBJ1-5, with D maybe TRBD1 (5 bases). The TCR originated in a female donor in good health and CMV-seronegative. The CDR3, as DNA: TGTGCCAGCTTGGAAGGGGATCAGCCCCAGCATTTT. Its protein product is CASLEGDQPQHF. Full variable domain (remainder filled in from reference TRBV28 and TRBJ1-5): DVKVTQSSRYLVKRTGEKVFLECVQDMDHENMFWYRQDPGLGLRLIYFSYDVKMKEKGDIPEGYSVSREKKERFSLILESASTNQTSMYLCASLEGDQPQHFGDGTRLSIL.